This entry lists 12 T cell receptor beta chains sequenced from one sample in a study of PD-1 blockade in classical Hodgkin lymphoma. Noted time point: cycle 4 day 1 (C4D1), after around six weeks of nivolumab. Every one of the patients relapsed after autologous stem cell transplantation (brentuximab vedotin exposure was variable). CD4+ T cells were purified from thawed PBMCs by magnetic negative selection. Produced via immunoSEQ multiplex PCR; TCRdb's table is partial and in-frame only. The sample yields 30,000 to 35,000 clones, around 80% seen once. This material consisted of CD4+ T cells from blood, taken before the fourth cycle of nivolumab. These receptors came from a human donor with classical Hodgkin lymphoma.

This clone appeared a single time. The rearrangement joins TRBV7-8 to TRBJ1-5; D unresolved. V was cut by 9 bases and J by 6 bases, with 6 bases left in between. The CDR3 has 10 amino acids. Germline V gene sequence: CDR1 SGHVS, CDR2 FQNEAQ. CDR3 residues: CASGGQPQHF. The CDR3 DNA reads as TGTGCCAGTGGAGGTCAGCCCCAGCATTTT.

The genes are TRBV19 and TRBJ2-5; D possibly uses TRBD1 or TRBD2 (5 bases each). Deletions cut 2 bases from V and 5 bases from J, with 15 bases between. The CDR3 runs 15 residues. The germline gives CDR1 LNHDA, CDR2 SQIVND (reference sequence). In DNA form, the CDR3 reads TGTGCCAGTAGTATATCCGGGGACGGCTGGGAGACCCAGTACTTC. This gives the protein CASSISGDGWETQYF.

The sample holds one count of this clone. The CDR3 spells CASSLAGTQYSNQPQHF. The CDR3, as DNA: TGTGCCAGCAGCTTGGCAGGGACCCAATATAGCAATCAGCCCCAGCATTTT. The V and J genes are TRBV5-5 and TRBJ1-5, with D perhaps TRBD1 (5 bases). This CDR3 comprises 17 residues. Looked up from germline, CDR1 is SGHKS and CDR2 is YYEKEE (reference sequence). The germline V and J ends were trimmed by 0 bases and 0 bases, with 13 bases remaining between them.

The V call is TRBV6-5, the J call TRBJ2-1; D perhaps matches TRBD2 (6 bases). V was shortened by 4 bases and J by 11 bases, with 21 bases between the two germline ends. The CDR3 sequence is 15 residues long. Germline V gene lookup returns CDR1 MNHEY and CDR2 SVGAGI. The CDR3 DNA follows: TGTGCCAGCAGTTGGGGTCCTGACCCCGGGAGAAAGCAGTTCTTC. This sequence encodes CASSWGPDPGRKQFF.

The V call is TRBV18, the J call TRBJ1-4; D might be TRBD1 (5 bases). In germline, CDR1 is KGHSH, CDR2 LQKENI. Trimming stripped 0 bases from V and 5 bases from J, with 10 bases between. The CDR3 runs to 15 residues. The CDR3 DNA reads TGTGCCAGCTCACCACCCCCGACAGAGAATGAAAAACTGTTTTTT. Amino acid sequence: CASSPPPTENEKLFF.

This clone was seen a single time. J is TRBJ2-3 and V is TRBV5-4; the match to TRBD2 covers 9 bases. The J segment lost 0 bases and the V segment lost 4 bases, leaving 9 bases of the junction unmatched. The CDR3 is made up of 17 amino acids. Germline V gives CDR1 SGHNT, CDR2 YYREEE (reference sequence). The CDR3 spells CASSRPTSGSSTDTQYF. CDR3 nucleotides: TGTGCCAGCAGCAGACCGACTAGCGGCTCTAGCACAGATACGCAGTATTTT.

The chain employs TRBV11-1 and TRBJ2-5; D uncertain. The CDR3 loop spans 13 amino acids. Trimming left V 5 bases short and J 1 base short, with 8 bases between. Looked up from germline, CDR1 is SGHAT and CDR2 is FQDESV (reference sequence). Here the CDR3 DNA reads TGTGCCAGCAGCCCCCCGGCCCAAGAGACCCAGTACTTC. Amino acid sequence: CASSPPAQETQYF.

The V and J genes are TRBV11-2 and TRBJ2-5, with D perhaps TRBD1 (5 bases). The CDR3 length is 16 residues. CDR1 and CDR2 (germline): SGHAT, FQNNGV. The V gene lost 5 bases and the J gene lost 5 bases, with 21 bases spanning the gap. CDR3 bases: TGTGCCAGCAGCGTACTAAACCAGGTTTCAGGGGAGACCCAGTACTTC. As protein: CASSVLNQVSGETQYF.

The V gene is TRBV19, the J gene TRBJ1-1; tentative D call: TRBD1 (5 bases). The length of the CDR3 is 17 residues. CDR1 and CDR2 (germline): LNHDA, SQIVND (reference sequence). Deletions cut 1 base from V and 6 bases from J, with 21 bases between. CDR3 nucleotides: TGTGCCAGTAGTATAGCAGGGCCGGGGAAAGATTCTTCTGAAGCTTTCTTT. It encodes CASSIAGPGKDSSEAFF.

The chain couples TRBV27 to TRBJ1-5, with no clear D. Germline V gene data show CDR1 as MNHEY and CDR2 as SMNVEV (reference sequence). The CDR3 has 18 amino acids. The ends were cut back, 6 bases at V and 0 bases at J, with 21 bases in the middle. As DNA, the CDR3 is TGTGCCAGCAGCCAATCAACCGGGGTTTCTTATAGCAATCAGCCCCAGCATTTT. It translates to CASSQSTGVSYSNQPQHF.

The chain joins TRBV6-5 to TRBJ2-7; D is perhaps TRBD1 (8 bases). The CDR3 has 15 amino acids. V lost 4 bases and J lost 4, with 17 bases in between. Germline V CDR1 and CDR2: MNHEY, SVGAGI. CDR3 protein: CASSSPDRGGYEQYF. CDR3 bases: TGTGCCAGCAGTTCCCCCGACAGGGGAGGGTACGAGCAGTACTTC.

The V gene is TRBV7-9, the J gene TRBJ2-7; TRBD1 agrees at 7 bases. This CDR3 region has 17 residues. J was trimmed by 3 bases and V by 2 bases; bases with no gene match: 13. Germline V gene lookup returns CDR1 SEHNR and CDR2 FQNEAQ (reference sequence). The CDR3 coding sequence is TGTGCCAGCAGCTTAACCCCTGACAGGGAATTAAGCTACGAGCAGTACTTC. This gives the protein CASSLTPDRELSYEQYF.